The 16 T cell receptor beta chains listed next were all sequenced from one sample in a study of cytomegalovirus exposure and HLA in healthy donors. Both 60 Vbeta primers and 13 Jbeta primers went into the PCR. Assay used: immunoSEQ multiplex PCR; TCRdb lists only in-frame clones, some missing. The table has 150,000 to 200,000 clones, about four fifths seen once; the top ten hold 0.25% to 0.3%. Sequences were obtained from PBMCs. Every receptor here comes from a boy between 10 and 17 years old in good health and CMV-seronegative.

The chain links TRBV14 to TRBJ2-1; 11 bases fit TRBD2. In germline, CDR1 is SGHDN, CDR2 FVKESK. This CDR3 is built from 16 residues. J lost 8 bases, V lost 0 bases, and 6 bases had no gene match. CDR3 in amino acids: CASSQDRLAGLDEQFF. Written as DNA, the CDR3 is TGTGCCAGCAGCCAAGATAGACTAGCGGGACTCGATGAGCAGTTCTTC.

The rearrangement joins TRBV7-9 to TRBJ2-1, with D unclear. The V end lost 9 bases, the J end lost 0 bases, and 9 bases lay between the germline ends. CDR1 and CDR2 from the germline V gene are SEHNR and FQNEAQ (reference sequence). The CDR3 runs 13 residues. The CDR3, as DNA: TGTGCCAGTTACGAGAGCTCCTACAATGAGCAGTTCTTC. The encoded protein is CASYESSYNEQFF.

This CDR3 reads CASRVDRASGQYF. The CDR3 bases are TGTGCCAGCCGTGTAGACAGGGCCAGCGGGCAGTACTTC. This chain links TRBV25-1 with TRBJ2-7; the match to TRBD1 covers 7 bases. CDR1 is MGHDK, CDR2 SYGVNS, per germline. J lost 9 bases, V lost 8 bases, and 13 bases had no gene match. The CDR3 totals 13 residues.

This clone was observed a few times. This chain connects TRBV5-8 to TRBJ1-4, with 9 bases identical to TRBD1. Per the germline V gene, CDR1 is SGHTS and CDR2 is YDEGEE. The trim removed 4 bases at V and 8 bases at J, leaving 9 bases unmatched. The CDR3 has 15 amino acids. CDR3 sequence: CASSGNRGPGEKLFF. CDR3 in DNA: TGTGCCAGCAGCGGAAACAGGGGGCCAGGGGAAAAACTGTTTTTT.

This chain connects TRBV6-5 to TRBJ1-4, with 7 positions matching TRBD1. The length of the CDR3 is 15 residues. V trimming: 6 bases; J trimming: 4 bases; junction bases outside the gene matches: 8. Germline V gene lookup returns CDR1 MNHEY and CDR2 SVGAGI. CDR3 loop: CASSSSGTVNEKLFF. The CDR3 coding sequence is TGTGCCAGCAGCAGTTCCGGGACAGTTAATGAAAAACTGTTTTTT.

V gene TRBV10-2 combines with J gene TRBJ1-1; the D is unclear. CDR1 is WSHSY, CDR2 SAAADI, per germline. V gave up 5 bases and J gave up 3 bases, with 7 bases separating them. This CDR3 has 12 residues. The CDR3 here is CASSRGDTEAFF. As DNA, the CDR3 is TGCGCCAGCAGTCGGGGTGACACTGAAGCTTTCTTT.

The chain links TRBV7-8 to TRBJ2-7; TRBD2 aligns across 13 bases. Germline V gives CDR1 SGHVS, CDR2 FQNEAQ. The trim removed 6 bases at V and 4 bases at J, leaving 9 bases unmatched. This CDR3 has 16 amino acids. The CDR3 spells CASRLRTSGGTYEQYF. For the CDR3, the DNA is TGTGCCAGCAGGCTTAGGACTAGCGGGGGAACTTACGAGCAGTACTTC.

This chain connects TRBV27 to TRBJ1-2; a weak D match, TRBD1 (5 bases). Germline V lookup: CDR1 MNHEY, CDR2 SMNVEV (reference sequence). The ends were cut back, 3 bases at V and 2 bases at J, with 13 bases in the middle. This CDR3 contains 15 residues. This chain's CDR3 is CASSLYGATNYGYTF. The CDR3 DNA is TGTGCCAGCAGTTTGTATGGGGCAACCAACTATGGCTACACCTTC.

This clone has just a few counts. V gene TRBV7-6 combines with J gene TRBJ2-7; the D gene is possibly TRBD2 (5 bases). V was pared by 1 base and J by 4 bases, with 8 bases between. This CDR3 spans 13 amino acids. Per germline, CDR1 SGHVS and CDR2 FNYEAQ. The DNA for the CDR3 is TGTGCCAGCAGCTTAGGTGAGGGATACGAGCAGTACTTC. Amino acids: CASSLGEGYEQYF.

V is TRBV5-1 and J is TRBJ2-7, with D tentatively TRBD1 (5 bases). V was cut by 2 bases and J by 3 bases, with 6 bases left in between. The germline V gene has CDR1 SGHRS and CDR2 YFSETQ. The CDR3 runs 12 residues. The CDR3, as DNA: TGCGCCAGCAGCTTCCAGGGCTACGAGCAGTACTTC. It encodes CASSFQGYEQYF.

This chain links TRBV5-6 with TRBJ2-1; 7 nucleotides line up with TRBD1. Germline trimming cut 4 bases from V and 4 bases from J; bases unmatched to any gene: 14. Germline V CDR1 and CDR2: SGHDT, YYEEEE. The CDR3 covers 17 residues. The CDR3 loop is CASSPVSGQLGYNEQFF. Here the CDR3 DNA reads TGTGCCAGCAGCCCGGTCTCGGGACAGCTGGGATACAATGAGCAGTTCTTC.

This clone was counted only a few times. This sequence joins TRBV11-2 and TRBJ1-2, with 8 nucleotides matching TRBD1. CDR1 and CDR2 (germline): SGHAT, FQNNGV. The CDR3 runs to 14 residues. Trimming at V came to 5 bases and at J to 4 bases, leaving 6 bases not matched to a gene. CDR3 in DNA: TGTGCCAGCAGCCACCGGGACAGGTCCTATGGCTACACCTTC. This gives the protein CASSHRDRSYGYTF.

The chain couples TRBV19 to TRBJ1-5, with D possibly TRBD1 on 5 matching bases. V lost 5 bases and J 5 bases, leaving 19 bases between the germline ends. CDR3 length: 16 residues. Germline V gene lookup returns CDR1 LNHDA and CDR2 SQIVND (reference sequence). The chain's CDR3 is CASSGLRQGPYQPQHF. The DNA of the CDR3 is TGTGCCAGTAGTGGCCTCCGGCAGGGCCCCTATCAGCCCCAGCATTTT.

This chain links TRBV18 with TRBJ2-7; 7 bases line up with TRBD2. The CDR3 runs 15 residues. CDR1 and CDR2 (germline): KGHSH, LQKENI. V shed 0 bases, J shed 5 bases, and the junction held 7 bases outside the gene matches. The CDR3 DNA sequence: TGTGCCAGCTCACCACCGGGCCGGGGGGAAAACGAGCAGTACTTC. Its protein is CASSPPGRGENEQYF.

This rearrangement joins TRBV5-6 to TRBJ2-7, with unresolved D. The germline gives CDR1 SGHDT, CDR2 YYEEEE. The CDR3 totals 14 residues. The V end lost 1 base, the J end lost 1 base, and 9 bases lay between the germline ends. CDR3 DNA sequence: TGTGCCAGCAGCTTGCTCCTAGGTTCCTACGAGCAGTACTTC. This translates into CASSLLLGSYEQYF.

The genes are TRBV4-1 and TRBJ1-6, with D unresolved. The CDR3 has 16 amino acids. Germline values: CDR1 MGHRA, CDR2 YSYEKL. The V end lost 0 bases, the J end lost 2 bases, and 8 bases lay between the germline ends. The CDR3 DNA follows: TGCGCCAGCAGCCAAGACGAGGCAGCCTATAATTCACCCCTCCACTTT. Translating gives CASSQDEAAYNSPLHF.